This TCR beta chain was identified during a study of shared clonotypes between healthy human individuals. As defined, naive CD8 cells were CD45RO-negative and positively selected for CCR7, with terminally differentiated effector memory CD45RA+ cells excluded. Once extracted for a subset, genomic DNA was divided evenly among several immunoSEQ plates. Measured with immunoSEQ multiplex PCR; TCRdb has only the in-frame clones, and not every one. Here the sample spans 760,000 or so clones, about 96% being singletons. With 0 bases removed from V and 8 bases from J, the gap between germline ends came to 4 bases. Germline-derived CDR1 and CDR2 are MGHRA and YSYEKL. The CDR3 is made up of 12 amino acids.

This receptor was taken from a man younger than 45 in good health. The rearrangement uses TRBV4-1 and TRBJ1-4; D is uncertain. The specimen was naive CD8+ T cells sorted from blood. In nucleotides, the CDR3 is TGCGCCAGCAGCCAAGACTGGGAAAAACTGTTTTTT. It yields the protein CASSQDWEKLFF.